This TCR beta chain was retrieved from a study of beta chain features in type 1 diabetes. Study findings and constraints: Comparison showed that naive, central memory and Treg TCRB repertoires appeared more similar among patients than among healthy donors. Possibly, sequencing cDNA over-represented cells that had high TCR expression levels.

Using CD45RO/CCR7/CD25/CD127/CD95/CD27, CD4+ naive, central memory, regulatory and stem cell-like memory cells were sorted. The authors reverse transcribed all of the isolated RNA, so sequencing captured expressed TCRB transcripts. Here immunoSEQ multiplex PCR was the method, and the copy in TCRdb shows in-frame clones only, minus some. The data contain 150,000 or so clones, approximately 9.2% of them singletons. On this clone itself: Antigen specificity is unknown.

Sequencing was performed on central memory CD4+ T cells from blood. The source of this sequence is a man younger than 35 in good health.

The CDR3 DNA sequence: TGCGCCAGCAGCCAAGAGGCGGACAGGGAGCATGCCTACGAGCAGTACTTC. It encodes CASSQEADREHAYEQYF. This rearrangement joins TRBV4-3 to TRBJ2-7; the match to TRBD1 covers 8 bases. The trim removed 0 bases at V and 2 bases at J, leaving 9 bases unmatched. Germline V lookup: CDR1 LGHNA, CDR2 YSLEER. This CDR3 has 17 amino acids.